A selection of T cell receptor beta chains follows, all from one sample in a study of blood T cell repertoires in COVID-19. Only in-frame clones appear in the TCRdb table, and some are missing; sequencing was by immunoSEQ multiplex PCR. The table lists 150,000 to 200,000 clones, 65% to 85% of them singletons. The source material was peripheral blood. The receptors here all came from a man between 60 and 75 years old with active or convalescent COVID-19. The CDR3 runs from the conserved cysteine through the conserved F or W. A D gene is named only where the DNA matches it firmly. Clone size, where shown, is once, few, many, or a class for clones that have expanded.

v_gene	d_gene	abundance	j_gene	CDR3nt	CDR3aa
TRBV27	-	-	TRBJ1-2	TGTGCCAGCAGTTCCCTGACATTTAATTGGGGCTACACCTTC	CASSSLTFNWGYTF
TRBV6-2/TRBV6-3	TRBD1	-	TRBJ1-5	TGTGCCAGCAGTAGCCGGACAGGGGAGGTTTTCGGAAAGCCCCAGCATTTT	CASSSRTGEVFGKPQHF
TRBV11-2	-	-	TRBJ1-1	TGTGCCAGCAGCCCTGGGTCAGGAACTGAAGCTTTCTTT	CASSPGSGTEAFF
TRBV5-5	-	-	TRBJ2-2	TGTGCCAGCAGCTTGGCCCCAGGAGGTACCGGGGAGCTGTTTTTT	CASSLAPGGTGELFF
TRBV18	TRBD1	-	TRBJ1-5	TGTGCCAGCTCACCCCCGACAGGGCGGGTTCAGCCCCAGCATTTT	CASSPPTGRVQPQHF
TRBV18	TRBD2	-	TRBJ2-7	TGTGCCAGCTCACCACCGACTAGCGGGACGTTTTACGAGCAGTACTTC	CASSPPTSGTFYEQYF
TRBV2	TRBD2	-	TRBJ2-4	TGTGCCAGCAGTGAAGGGGGGAGCGGGAGATACATTCAGTACTTC	CASSEGGSGRYIQYF
TRBV27	TRBD1	-	TRBJ1-6	TGTGCCAGCGGTGACAGGGGACAAAATAATTCACCCCTCCACTTT	CASGDRGQNNSPLHF
TRBV19	-	-	TRBJ2-3	TGTGCCAGTAGTATGTTGGCTAGCTCAGATACGCAGTATTTT	CASSMLASSDTQYF
TRBV19	-	-	TRBJ2-1	TGTGCCAGTAGTTTGAGCGTGAGCTCCTACAATGAGCAGTTCTTC	CASSLSVSSYNEQFF
TRBV29-1	-	-	TRBJ1-2	TGCAGCGTTGTATTGCCCGCGGTTCATGGCTACACCTTC	CSVVLPAVHGYTF
TRBV7-8	TRBD1	-	TRBJ2-2	TGTGCCAGCAGCTTAGCACAGGGGGATGCCGGGGAGCTGTTTTTT	CASSLAQGDAGELFF
TRBV11-1	TRBD2	-	TRBJ2-3	TGTGCCAGCAGCGCCAGACTAGCGGGGAGCCCAGATACGCAGTATTTT	CASSARLAGSPDTQYF
TRBV25-1	TRBD1	-	TRBJ2-7	TGTGCCAGCAGTGAACGAAGACAGGGGGCGGGCGAGCAGTACTTC	CASSERRQGAGEQYF
TRBV2	-	many	TRBJ1-5	TGTGCCAGCAGTGAAGGCAGGACTCTGAATCAGCCCCAGCATTTT	CASSEGRTLNQPQHF
TRBV28	-	-	TRBJ2-7	TGTGCCAGCAGTTCGGACTCCGAGCAGTACTTC	CASSSDSEQYF
TRBV19	TRBD2	-	TRBJ2-3	TGTGCCAGTAGTATCTCAGCGGGAGGGCCCGCGCCTACTAGCACAGATACGCAGTATTTT	CASSISAGGPAPTSTDTQYF
TRBV7-2	-	-	TRBJ2-7	TGTGCCAGCAGCCCCGGTATTTCCTACGAGCAGTACTTC	CASSPGISYEQYF
TRBV7-2	TRBD2	-	TRBJ2-5	TGTGCCAGCAGCTTAGTTAGTAGGACTAGCGGGAAAGAGACCCAGTACTTC	CASSLVSRTSGKETQYF
TRBV7-9	TRBD2	-	TRBJ2-3	TGTGCCAGCAGCTCAAGCGGGAGGGCATCCGCAGATACGCAGTATTTT	CASSSSGRASADTQYF
TRBV30	TRBD1	-	TRBJ1-3	TGTGCCTGGAGTGTACAGGGGGCTTCTGGAAACACCATATATTTT	CAWSVQGASGNTIYF
TRBV4-3	TRBD1	-	TRBJ2-1	TGCGCCAGCAGCCAAGATCGGGACAGGGAGCAGTTCTTC	CASSQDRDREQFF
TRBV4-2	TRBD1	-	TRBJ1-6	TGTGCCAGCAGCCAGACGACAGGGGGCGTGAATATTTCACCCCTCCACTTT	CASSQTTGGVNISPLHF
TRBV9	-	-	TRBJ2-1	TGTGCCAGCAGCGTACAGGGTGAGCAGTTCTTC	CASSVQGEQFF
TRBV3-1/TRBV3-2	-	-	TRBJ2-5	TGTGCCAGCAGCCAAGTGCGGTCCTGGTACTTC	CASSQVRSWYF
TRBV3-1/TRBV3-2	TRBD1	-	TRBJ2-7	TGTGCCAGCAGCCAGGGACAGGGGAGCCACGAGCAGTACTTC	CASSQGQGSHEQYF
TRBV28	TRBD1	-	TRBJ1-5	TGTGCCAGCAGAGTACAGGGGGAGGGTCGCAATCAGCCCCAGCATTTT	CASRVQGEGRNQPQHF
TRBV12-3/TRBV12-4	TRBD1	-	TRBJ2-7	TGTGCCAGCAGTTTTGACAGGGTCTACGAGCAGTACTTC	CASSFDRVYEQYF
TRBV7-9	-	once	TRBJ2-7	TGTGCCAGCAGCTCGAGCTCCTACGAGCAGTACTTC	CASSSSSYEQYF
TRBV24-1	TRBD2	-	TRBJ2-1	TGTGCCACCAGTACCCGACTAGCGGGAGTAGATGAGCAGTTCTTC	CATSTRLAGVDEQFF
TRBV15	-	-	TRBJ1-1	TGTGCCACCAGCACACCGACAGGAGTGCTCACTGAAGCTTTCTTT	CATSTPTGVLTEAFF
TRBV28	-	-	TRBJ1-4	TGTGCCAGCACCAAGGGGCGATGGGGGGCAACTAATGAAAAACTGTTTTTT	CASTKGRWGATNEKLFF
TRBV5-1	TRBD1	-	TRBJ2-1	TGCGCCAGCAGCTTGGCAGCAGGGGGCGGGAATGAGCAGTTCTTC	CASSLAAGGGNEQFF
TRBV7-3	-	-	TRBJ2-1	TGTGCCAGCAGCTTATTTGCCCTAGGGGGGGCCGACGGTGAGCAGTTCTTC	CASSLFALGGADGEQFF
TRBV2	TRBD2	-	TRBJ2-5	TGTGCCAGCAGCGGGACTAGGCAAGAGACCCAGTACTTC	CASSGTRQETQYF
TRBV12-5	TRBD2	-	TRBJ2-5	TGTGCTAGTGGTTTAGGAGCGGGAGGTGGAAAGACCCAGTACTTC	CASGLGAGGGKTQYF
TRBV30	TRBD2	-	TRBJ2-7	TGTGCCTGGAGGACTAGCGGGGGGTACGAGCAGTACTTC	CAWRTSGGYEQYF
TRBV28	TRBD1	-	TRBJ2-7	TGTGCCAGCAGTTTACCCGGGACAGGGATCCACGAGCAGTACTTC	CASSLPGTGIHEQYF
TRBV7-6	-	-	TRBJ2-7	TGTGCCAGCAGCTTAAGGGGGACCAGCTACGAGCAGTACTTC	CASSLRGTSYEQYF
TRBV28	TRBD1	few	TRBJ1-3	TGTGCCAGCCTGCTACAGGGGGCTAGTGGAAACACCATATATTTT	CASLLQGASGNTIYF
TRBV2	-	-	TRBJ2-1	TGTGCCAGCAGTCAACAGGACAATGAGCAGTTCTTC	CASSQQDNEQFF
TRBV2	TRBD2	few	TRBJ2-1	TGTGCCAGCAGTAGATCCAGCGGGGCCTACAATGAGCAGTTCTTC	CASSRSSGAYNEQFF
TRBV19	-	-	TRBJ1-5	TGTGCCAGTAGCCCCATGCGGAGGGAAATCGGGGATCAGCCCCAGCATTTT	CASSPMRREIGDQPQHF
TRBV19	TRBD2	-	TRBJ2-1	TGTGCCAGTAGTATAGGCGGGGGGGAGTTCTTC	CASSIGGGEFF
TRBV28	-	-	TRBJ1-2	TGTGCCAGCAGTTTCTTTCGTGGCTACACCTTC	CASSFFRGYTF
TRBV10-3	TRBD2	once	TRBJ2-5	TGTGCCATCAGGGGGACTAGCGGAGGCCAAGAGACCCAGTACTTC	CAIRGTSGGQETQYF